The 30 T cell receptor beta chains in this list originate from one sample, sequenced in a study of patients and donors after allogeneic stem cell transplantation. TCRdb redid the calling of the RT-PCR reads with MiXCR, one entry per CDR3 protein. The sample contains approximately 410,000 distinct CDR3 sequences, 16% of which appear only once. Sequenced input: blood, either unsorted or a sorted T cell fraction (not recorded which). These receptors were taken from a human donor who was either an allogeneic HSCT recipient or a stem cell or donor lymphocyte infusion donor (not recorded which). It is not recorded whose cells these are; they may come from a transplant donor.

In this sample, this clonotype turned up a few times. The chain links TRBV7-6 to TRBJ2-2; possible D gene TRBD2, 5 bases. The V end lost 4 bases, the J end lost 4 bases, and 16 bases lay between the germline ends. CDR3 size: 16 residues. CDR1 and CDR2 (germline): SGHVS, FNYEAQ. CDR3 residues: CASSSPLGGGTGELFF. The CDR3 DNA is TGTGCCAGCAGCTCCCCCTTAGGTGGAGGCACCGGGGAGCTGTTTTTT.

This clonotype occurred a few times. The rearrangement links TRBV5-1 to TRBJ1-2; D remains unclear. Germline-derived CDR1 and CDR2 are SGHRS and YFSETQ. The CDR3 contains 14 residues. The V gene lost 0 bases and the J gene lost 2 bases, with 8 bases spanning the gap. The CDR3 region has the DNA TGCGCCAGCAGCTTGGAACGGCAAAACTATGGCTACACCTTC. Translated, it gives CASSLERQNYGYTF.

The table lists this clonotype with a few counts. V gene TRBV4-2 combines with J gene TRBJ1-6, with D perhaps matching TRBD1 (5 bases). This CDR3 is 19 amino acids long. V was shortened by 4 bases and J by 6 bases, with 25 bases between the two germline ends. Germline CDR1 is LGHNA and CDR2 is YNFKEQ. CDR3 protein: CASSPSLGRGTESNSPLHF. The CDR3 nucleotides are TGTGCCAGCAGCCCTAGCCTCGGGAGAGGGACGGAGAGTAATTCACCCCTCCACTTT.

The CDR3 loop reads CASSFTGTMNEQFF. For the CDR3, the DNA is TGTGCCAGTAGCTTCACCGGGACTATGAATGAGCAGTTCTTC. The chain combines TRBV19 with TRBJ2-1; TRBD2 matches 7 bases. This CDR3 spans 14 amino acids. CDR1 LNHDA and CDR2 SQIVND come from the germline V gene (reference sequence). Germline trimming cut 6 bases from V and 7 bases from J; bases unmatched to any gene: 9. The full variable domain, its missing parts supplied by reference TRBV19 and TRBJ2-1, is DGGITQSPKYLFRKEGQNVTLSCEQNLNHDAMYWYRQDPGQGLRLIYYSQIVNDFQKGDIAEGYSVSREKKESFPLTVTSAQKNPTAFYLCASSFTGTMNEQFFGPGTRLTVL.

This clonotype occurred a few times. J is TRBJ1-2 and V is TRBV24-1; D not resolved. The CDR3 length is 16 residues. Trimming took 3 bases from V and 0 from J, leaving 13 bases between them. CDR1 and CDR2 from the germline V gene are KGHDR and SFDVKD. The CDR3 reads CATSDPQANSNYGYTF. DNA for the CDR3: TGTGCCACCAGTGATCCCCAGGCAAATTCTAACTATGGCTACACCTTC.

This clonotype was counted only a few times. The CDR3 DNA reads as TGCAGTGCCCCCCAAGCGGGGTACACCGGGGAGCTGTTTTTT. Translation gives CSAPQAGYTGELFF. V usage is TRBV20-1 and J usage is TRBJ2-2, with TRBD2 identical over 7 bases. J lost 3 bases, V lost 6 bases, and 7 bases had no gene match. Germline V gene data show CDR1 as DFQATT and CDR2 as SNEGSKA (reference sequence). The length of the CDR3 is 14 residues.

Only a few counts were recorded for this clonotype. The genes are TRBV5-5 and TRBJ2-5; 9 bases are shared with TRBD2. The CDR3 is 16 residues long. CDR1 and CDR2 from the germline V gene are SGHKS and YYEKEE (reference sequence). V was clipped by 4 bases and J by 5 bases; unmatched bases: 12. The CDR3 reads CASSTGLATTRETQYF. The CDR3, as DNA: TGTGCCAGCAGCACCGGACTAGCGACGACCAGGGAGACCCAGTACTTC. Full variable domain (remainder filled in from reference TRBV5-5 and TRBJ2-5): DAGVTQSPTHLIKTRGQQVTLRCSPISGHKSVSWYQQVLGQGPQFIFQYYEKEERGRGNFPDRFSARQFPNYSSELNVNALLLGDSALYLCASSTGLATTRETQYFGPGTRLLVL.

The gene calls are TRBV6-1 and TRBJ2-7, with D perhaps TRBD1 or TRBD2 (5 bases each). The CDR3 has 15 amino acids. The germline V gene encodes CDR1 MNHNS and CDR2 SASEGT. V was clipped by 3 bases and J by 6 bases, with 18 bases between them. The CDR3 sequence: CASSEYGTRSGEQYF. Written as DNA, the CDR3 is TGTGCCAGCAGTGAGTACGGGACCAGGTCTGGCGAGCAGTACTTC.

This chain links TRBV6-1 with TRBJ2-3; 11 bases align to TRBD2. The CDR3 spans 15 residues. Germline CDR1 and CDR2: MNHNS and SASEGT. Trimming at V came to 5 bases and at J to 2 bases, leaving 3 bases not matched to a gene. The CDR3 DNA reads as TGTGCCAGCAGTCATAGCGGGGGGGCCACAGATACGCAGTATTTT. Its translation is CASSHSGGATDTQYF.

A few counts support this clonotype. V is TRBV19 and J is TRBJ1-1; possibly TRBD1 for D (5 bases). V dropped 6 bases and J dropped 4 bases, with 12 bases sitting between them. Germline loops: CDR1 LNHDA, CDR2 SQIVND (reference sequence). The CDR3 spans 13 residues. CDR3 in DNA: TGTGCCAGTAGCCCCCTTAGGGGCACTGAAGCTTTCTTT. As protein: CASSPLRGTEAFF.

The chain couples TRBV5-1 to TRBJ2-2, with no clear D. The germline V gene has CDR1 SGHRS and CDR2 YFSETQ. The CDR3 has 14 amino acids. V was clipped by 7 bases and J by 1 base, with 11 bases between them. DNA of the CDR3: TGCGCCAGCGCACGAACGTTGAACACCGGGGAGCTGTTTTTT. This encodes CASARTLNTGELFF.

The rearrangement joins TRBV9 to TRBJ2-5; 7 bases are shared with TRBD2. The CDR3 covers 14 residues. V shed 4 bases and J 5 bases; nucleotides not matched to a gene: 8. CDR1 and CDR2 (germline): SGDLS, YYNGEE. The DNA of the CDR3 is TGTGCCAGCAGCACGGGGAGGGCGGGGGAGACCCAGTACTTC. It codes for CASSTGRAGETQYF.

V gene TRBV5-5 combines with J gene TRBJ2-1; no reliable D call. V lost 0 bases and J lost 4, with 11 bases in between. There are 15 residues in the CDR3. Germline assignment: CDR1 SGHKS and CDR2 YYEKEE (reference sequence). The CDR3 is CASSLGLGTYNEQFF. For the CDR3, the DNA is TGTGCCAGCAGCTTGGGACTCGGAACGTACAATGAGCAGTTCTTC.

V gene TRBV5-1 combines with J gene TRBJ2-7; unclear D gene. Trimming left V 7 bases short and J 1 base short, with 6 bases between. The germline V gene encodes CDR1 SGHRS and CDR2 YFSETQ. CDR3 length: 11 residues. DNA of the CDR3: TGCGCCAGCCAAGGGTCCTACGAGCAGTACTTC. Translating it yields CASQGSYEQYF.

This clonotype was seen only a few times. The genes are TRBV11-2 and TRBJ2-2, with 11 bases fitting TRBD2. The CDR3 consists of 18 residues. Germline V gene data show CDR1 as SGHAT and CDR2 as FQNNGV. V shed 3 bases and J 4 bases; nucleotides not matched to a gene: 10. CDR3 DNA: TGTGCCAGCAGCTTTCTCACTAGCGGGAGTTTCTCCACCGGGGAGCTGTTTTTT. This codes for CASSFLTSGSFSTGELFF.

The chain recombines TRBV10-3 with TRBJ1-1; no definite D call. The CDR3 runs 15 residues. V was trimmed by 0 bases and J by 1 base, leaving 9 bases between them. Germline V CDR1 and CDR2: ENHRY, SYGVKD. This CDR3 reads CAISESKVGNTEAFF. CDR3 bases: TGTGCCATCAGTGAGTCGAAGGTGGGGAACACTGAAGCTTTCTTT.

This clonotype has a handful of counts. This chain uses TRBV20-1 with TRBJ1-2, with a tentative D call TRBD1 (6 bases). Germline V gives CDR1 DFQATT, CDR2 SNEGSKA (reference sequence). Trimming removed 6 bases from V and 1 base from J, with 12 bases in between. This CDR3 comprises 13 residues. As DNA, the CDR3 is TGCAGTGCACCGGGGGCTATTAACTATGGCTACACCTTC. This translates into CSAPGAINYGYTF.

The chain uses TRBV24-1 and TRBJ2-6; no reliable D call. The V gene's germline CDR1 is KGHDR and CDR2 SFDVKD. Trimming removed 5 bases at V and 2 bases at J, with 15 bases between. The length of the CDR3 is 17 residues. In DNA form, the CDR3 reads TGTGCCACCAGTGGTCGGCGGACGTCTCCTGGGGCCAACGTCCTGACTTTC. This codes for CATSGRRTSPGANVLTF.

In its sample, this clonotype was seen a few times. The rearrangement joins TRBV7-9 to TRBJ2-4; D not certain. CDR1 is SEHNR, CDR2 FQNEAQ, per germline (reference sequence). The CDR3 totals 13 residues. V was pared by 5 bases and J by 6 bases, with 11 bases between. CDR3 DNA: TGTGCCAGCAGCCGTAATCTGAGAAACATTCAGTACTTC. This encodes CASSRNLRNIQYF.

A single count supports this clonotype. The chain uses TRBV4-1 and TRBJ1-2; D gene unclear. CDR3 size: 12 residues. V was cut by 1 base and J by 7 bases, with 7 bases left in between. Germline V gene lookup returns CDR1 MGHRA and CDR2 YSYEKL. The CDR3 nucleotides read TGCGCCAGCAGCCAAGTGCGGGGTGGCTACACCTTC. It translates to CASSQVRGGYTF.

A few counts support this clonotype. The chain joins TRBV20-1 to TRBJ1-6, with D possibly TRBD1 on 5 matching bases. CDR1 and CDR2 from the germline V gene are DFQATT and SNEGSKA (reference sequence). The CDR3 has 13 residues. Deletions cut 4 bases from V and 14 bases from J, with 18 bases between. The CDR3 DNA reads TGCAGTGCTAAATGGGACGGAGGGATCACCCTCCACTTT. Protein sequence: CSAKWDGGITLHF.

V gene TRBV7-9 combines with J gene TRBJ2-7; the D gene is possibly TRBD1 (5 bases). Per germline, CDR1 SEHNR and CDR2 FQNEAQ (reference sequence). The CDR3 has 15 residues. V lost 2 bases and J lost 3, with 14 bases in between. The chain's CDR3 is CASSLTLGLGYEQYF. The CDR3 DNA sequence: TGTGCCAGCAGCTTAACCCTGGGGCTAGGCTACGAGCAGTACTTC. The variable domain in full, with the rest retrieved from reference TRBV7-9 and TRBJ2-7, is DTGVSQNPRHKITKRGQNVTFRCDPISEHNRLYWYRQTLGQGPEFLTYFQNEAQLEKSRLLSDRFSAERPKGSFSTLEIQRTEQGDSAMYLCASSLTLGLGYEQYFGPGTRLTVT.

V usage is TRBV11-3 and J usage is TRBJ2-7; 8 positions match TRBD1. The CDR3 runs 14 residues. With 8 bases clipped from V and 2 bases from J, the junction kept 8 bases outside the gene matches. CDR1 and CDR2 (germline): SGHNT, YENEEA. CDR3 region: CASQGASFPYEQYF. The CDR3 coding sequence is TGTGCCAGCCAGGGGGCTAGCTTCCCCTACGAGCAGTACTTC.

The rearrangement links TRBV4-1 to TRBJ2-1; no clear D gene. CDR1 is MGHRA and CDR2 is YSYEKL in the germline V gene. The CDR3 spans 18 residues. The V end lost 5 bases, the J end lost 3 bases, and 23 bases lay between the germline ends. The CDR3 coding sequence is TGCGCCAGCAGCTATTCCCTTACGCGCTTGCCCAACTACAATGAGCAGTTCTTC. It yields the protein CASSYSLTRLPNYNEQFF.

The chain has TRBV20-1 and TRBJ2-5; D may be TRBD1 (6 bases). CDR3 length: 13 amino acids. V gave up 5 bases and J gave up 6 bases, with 16 bases separating them. Per the germline V gene, CDR1 is DFQATT and CDR2 is SNEGSKA (reference sequence). The CDR3 DNA is TGCAGTGCTGGCAGGGGCTTGGAGAAGACCCAGTACTTC. Amino acids: CSAGRGLEKTQYF.

The chain joins TRBV20-1 to TRBJ2-7; 10 bases are shared with TRBD2. Germline lookup yields CDR1 DFQATT and CDR2 SNEGSKA (reference sequence). CDR3 length equals 14 residues. J was trimmed by 1 base and V by 6 bases; bases with no gene match: 6. In DNA form, the CDR3 reads TGCAGTGCAACCGGGACTAGCGCATCCTACGAGCAGTACTTC. Translated: CSATGTSASYEQYF.

The chain uses TRBV10-3 and TRBJ1-2; D gene unclear. CDR3 length: 13 residues. The germline V gene encodes CDR1 ENHRY and CDR2 SYGVKD. In DNA, the CDR3 is TGTGCAAGGAGGGAACCCCTTCACTATGGCTACACCTTC. Encoded protein: CARREPLHYGYTF.

The chain joins TRBV3-1 to TRBJ2-7, with TRBD1 identical over 7 bases. The germline CDR1 and CDR2 sequences are LGHDT and YNNKEL (reference sequence). CDR3 size: 13 residues. The J segment lost 10 bases and the V segment lost 4 bases, leaving 10 bases of the junction unmatched. The CDR3 here is CASSPFGQDAQYF. The CDR3 nucleotides are TGTGCCAGCAGCCCATTCGGACAGGACGCACAGTACTTC.

This clonotype was observed a few times. The chain employs TRBV29-1 and TRBJ2-7; 8 bases map to TRBD1. V was clipped by 4 bases and J by 0 bases; unmatched bases: 5. The CDR3 sequence is 14 residues long. Germline CDR1 is SQVTM and CDR2 is ANQGSEA. CDR3 nucleotides: TGCAGCGTTGGGGGGGACAGGAGCTCCTACGAGCAGTACTTC. This codes for CSVGGDRSSYEQYF.

This chain links TRBV7-2 with TRBJ2-3; D is unresolved. The length of the CDR3 is 11 residues. The germline gives CDR1 SGHTA, CDR2 FQGNSA. V lost 5 bases and J 6 bases, leaving 6 bases between the germline ends. CDR3 in amino acids: CASSGWDTQYF. The CDR3 DNA reads TGTGCCAGCAGCGGGTGGGATACGCAGTATTTT.